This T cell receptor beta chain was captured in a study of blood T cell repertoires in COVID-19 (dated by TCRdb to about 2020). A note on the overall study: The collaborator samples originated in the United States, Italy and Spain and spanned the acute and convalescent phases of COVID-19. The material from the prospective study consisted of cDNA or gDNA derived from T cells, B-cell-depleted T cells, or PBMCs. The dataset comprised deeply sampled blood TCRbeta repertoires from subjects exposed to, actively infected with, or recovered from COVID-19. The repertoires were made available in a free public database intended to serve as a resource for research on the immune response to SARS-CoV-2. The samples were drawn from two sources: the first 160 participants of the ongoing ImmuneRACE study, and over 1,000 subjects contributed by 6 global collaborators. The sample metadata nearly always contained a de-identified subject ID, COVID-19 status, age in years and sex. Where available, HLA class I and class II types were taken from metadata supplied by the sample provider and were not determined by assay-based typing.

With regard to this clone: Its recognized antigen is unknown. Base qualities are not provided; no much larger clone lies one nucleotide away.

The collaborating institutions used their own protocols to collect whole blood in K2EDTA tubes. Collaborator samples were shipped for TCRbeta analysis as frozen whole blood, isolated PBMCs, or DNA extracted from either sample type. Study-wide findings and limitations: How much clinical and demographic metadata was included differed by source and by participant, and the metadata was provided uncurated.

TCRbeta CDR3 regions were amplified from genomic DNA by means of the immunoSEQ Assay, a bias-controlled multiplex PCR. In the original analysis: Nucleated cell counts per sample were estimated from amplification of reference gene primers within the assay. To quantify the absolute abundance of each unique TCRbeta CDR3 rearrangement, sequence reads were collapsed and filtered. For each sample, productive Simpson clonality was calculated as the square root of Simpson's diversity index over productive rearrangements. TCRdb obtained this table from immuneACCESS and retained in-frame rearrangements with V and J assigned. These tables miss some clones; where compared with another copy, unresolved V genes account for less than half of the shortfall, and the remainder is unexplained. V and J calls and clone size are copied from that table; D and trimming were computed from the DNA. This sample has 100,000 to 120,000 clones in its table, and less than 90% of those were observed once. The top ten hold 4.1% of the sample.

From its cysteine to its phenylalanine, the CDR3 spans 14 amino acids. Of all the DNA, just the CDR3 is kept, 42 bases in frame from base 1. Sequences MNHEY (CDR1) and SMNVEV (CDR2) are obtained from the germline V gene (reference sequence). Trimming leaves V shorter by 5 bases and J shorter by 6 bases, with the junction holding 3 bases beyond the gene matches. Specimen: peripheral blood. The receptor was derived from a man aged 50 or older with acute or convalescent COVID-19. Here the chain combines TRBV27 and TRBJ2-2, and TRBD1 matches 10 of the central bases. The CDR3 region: CASSRQGASGELFF. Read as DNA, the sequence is TGTGCCAGCAGTAGACAGGGGGCATCCGGGGAGCTGTTTTTT.